Detailed here is one T cell receptor beta chain. Its target is unknown. The entry originates in a study of T cells expressing NK-cell markers. Study in general: According to the study, TCR beta repertoires originated from sorted CD3+CD56+NKG2C+, CD3+CD56+NKG2C- and CD3+CD56-NKG2C+ T cells. Broader study findings: For 5 to 7 donors, the dominant NKG2C+ clonotypes made up about 1.0-7.0% of their CD8+ T cells. The CD3+CD56-NKG2C+ fraction of a handful of donors was also led by these clonotypes.

TCR beta cDNA was made by 5'RACE template switching with UMIs. TCRdb re-called the 5' RACE reads; every CDR3 protein appears as one record, without DNA. The specimen's table records 500,000 or so distinct CDR3 sequences. The germline gives CDR1 MNHEY, CDR2 SVGAGI. This CDR3 has 15 residues. The TCR originated in a man aged 18 to 35 in good health. The chain is built from TRBV6-5 and TRBJ2-3. Source material: blood T cells: a sorted CD56 or NKG2C T cell subset, CD4+ or CD8+ T cells, or bulk PBMC T cells (not recorded which). The CDR3 sequence is CASSYSLQGPDTQYF.